A single TCR beta chain is shown here with its context. The antigen is undetermined. The study ran its PCR with 60 Vbeta and 13 Jbeta primers. Produced via immunoSEQ multiplex PCR; TCRdb's table is partial and in-frame only. The sample shows roughly 180,000 clones, around 75% of them seen only once. Trimming shortened V by 7 bases and J by 8 bases, and 17 bases separated the two germline ends. CDR3 size: 13 residues. Looked up from germline, CDR1 is MNHNY and CDR2 is SVGAGI (reference sequence). The sample belongs to a study of cytomegalovirus exposure and HLA in healthy donors. Findings and caveats of the study: Among TCR beta chains, those listed as cytomegalovirus-associated numbered 164. Published work reported that the classifier diagnosed cytomegalovirus status with high specificity and sensitivity. A highly shared variant cluster was judged a likely technical artifact.

Sequenced: PBMCs. This TCR came from a woman aged 40-49 years in good health and CMV-seropositive. The rearrangement links TRBV6-6 to TRBJ1-2; unclear D gene. Written as DNA, the CDR3 is TGTGCCAGCACCCCATCGGGAATTAGCGGCTACACCTTC. Protein: CASTPSGISGYTF.